The 30 T cell receptor beta chains listed next were all sequenced from one sample in a study of Tregs in tolerant kidney transplant recipients. Clones were sequenced by immunoSEQ multiplex PCR, and TCRdb holds only the in-frame ones, with some missing. The repertoire consists of roughly 120,000 clones, with about 91% occurring once and the leading ten covering approximately 0.54%. Sequenced sample: CD4+ T cells from blood. All receptors derive from a human donor in good health.

The rearrangement links TRBV7-3 to TRBJ2-1, with D possibly TRBD1 on 5 matching bases. The CDR3 covers 13 residues. Trimming removed 1 base at V and 9 bases at J, with 10 bases between. From germline, CDR1 is SGHTA and CDR2 FQGTGA. The CDR3 sequence is CASSLMSTGEQFF. CDR3 coding DNA: TGTGCCAGCAGCTTAATGTCCACAGGTGAGCAGTTCTTC. The whole variable domain, remainder taken from reference TRBV7-3 and TRBJ2-1, is GAGVSQTPSNKVTEKGKYVELRCDPISGHTALYWYRQSLGQGPEFLIYFQGTGAADDSGLPNDRFFAVRPEGSVSTLKIQRTERGDSAVYLCASSLMSTGEQFFGPGTRLTVL.

The rearrangement links TRBV6-1 to TRBJ2-2; no reliable D call. This CDR3 spans 13 amino acids. V lost 3 bases and J lost 3, with 5 bases in between. Germline values: CDR1 MNHNS, CDR2 SASEGT. CDR3 loop: CASSDYYTGELFF. The DNA for the CDR3 is TGTGCCAGCAGTGATTATTACACCGGGGAGCTGTTTTTT.

The chain couples TRBV7-6 to TRBJ2-2; D remains ambiguous. In germline, CDR1 is SGHVS, CDR2 FNYEAQ. Trimming pared 4 bases from V and 0 bases from J, leaving 15 bases between. The CDR3 has 17 residues. The CDR3 spells CASSYSQVLANTGELFF. In DNA, the CDR3 is TGTGCCAGCAGCTACTCTCAGGTCCTCGCGAACACCGGGGAGCTGTTTTTT.

The chain joins TRBV9 to TRBJ2-2, with 12 nucleotides matching TRBD2. Germline V gene sequence: CDR1 SGDLS, CDR2 YYNGEE. V shed 1 base, J shed 7 bases, and the junction held 5 bases outside the gene matches. This CDR3 comprises 16 residues. For the CDR3, the DNA is TGTGCCAGCAGCGTACTAGCGGGAGGGCCAGTCGGGGAGCTGTTTTTT. This translates into CASSVLAGGPVGELFF.

This sequence joins TRBV28 and TRBJ2-1; 7 nucleotides match TRBD2. Per the germline V gene, CDR1 is MDHEN and CDR2 is SYDVKM. The V gene end was trimmed by 6 bases and the J gene end by 0 bases; junction bases not matched to a gene: 5. CDR3 length: 15 residues. The CDR3 sequence: CASRGSSGSYNEQFF. In DNA, the CDR3 is TGTGCCAGCAGGGGTTCTAGCGGCTCCTACAATGAGCAGTTCTTC.

This chain joins TRBV13 and TRBJ1-3; perhaps TRBD1 as D (5 bases). The V gene's germline CDR1 is PRHDT and CDR2 FYEKMQ (reference sequence). This CDR3 is built from 16 residues. V lost 3 bases, J lost 0 bases, and 12 bases lay in between. The CDR3 DNA is TGTGCCAGCAGCTTCTTCAGGGCCTTCTCTGGAAACACCATATATTTT. Translating gives CASSFFRAFSGNTIYF.

The chain links TRBV18 to TRBJ1-4, with D unclear. The germline V gene has CDR1 KGHSH and CDR2 LQKENI. This CDR3 is 13 amino acids long. V lost 0 bases and J 8 bases, leaving 7 bases between the germline ends. CDR3 coding DNA: TGTGCCAGCTCACCACCCGGGCTAGAAAAACTGTTTTTT. This gives the protein CASSPPGLEKLFF.

This chain connects TRBV6-1 to TRBJ2-4, with 10 bases fitting TRBD1. This CDR3 comprises 15 residues. The germline V gene encodes CDR1 MNHNS and CDR2 SASEGT. Trimming took 4 bases from V and 6 from J; bases not matched to a gene: 6. The CDR3, as DNA: TGTGCCAGCAGTGGATTGGGACAGGGGTTAAACATTCAGTACTTC. This sequence encodes CASSGLGQGLNIQYF.

The chain carries TRBV5-8 and TRBJ1-5, with TRBD1 matching 10 bases. Trimming took 5 bases from V and 5 from J; bases not matched to a gene: 7. Germline CDR1 reads SGHTS; CDR2 reads YDEGEE. The CDR3 has 15 amino acids. The CDR3 nucleotides are TGTGCCAGCAGACTGACAGGGGGCCCCGATCAGCCCCAGCATTTT. It yields the protein CASRLTGGPDQPQHF.

The chain has TRBV2 and TRBJ1-4; no clear D. CDR3 length: 13 amino acids. Per germline, CDR1 SNHLY and CDR2 FYNNEI. The V end lost 8 bases, the J end lost 0 bases, and 7 bases lay between the germline ends. The CDR3 region has the DNA TGTGCCAGCGGATTGGCAACTAATGAAAAACTGTTTTTT. Its protein is CASGLATNEKLFF.

The chain is built from TRBV5-4 and TRBJ2-5, with 10 bases lining up with TRBD2. The CDR3 length is 14 residues. Germline lookup yields CDR1 SGHNT and CDR2 YYREEE (reference sequence). J lost 3 bases, V lost 2 bases, and 1 base had no gene match. In DNA, the CDR3 is TGTGCCAGCAGCTTCGGGACTAGCGAAGAGACCCAGTACTTC. It yields the protein CASSFGTSEETQYF.

As concerns this clone: Other nucleotide sequences in the sample specify the same CDR3. This rearrangement joins TRBV6-5 to TRBJ1-5, with a weak D call TRBD1 (5 bases). Per germline, CDR1 MNHEY and CDR2 SVGAGI. The CDR3 is 14 residues long. Trimming took 2 bases from V and 6 from J, leaving 11 bases between them. Here the CDR3 reads CASSYRGGGQPQHF. The CDR3 nucleotides read TGTGCCAGCAGTTACCGGGGTGGGGGTCAGCCCCAGCATTTT.

The J gene is TRBJ2-6, the V gene TRBV7-9; D call uncertain. Germline V gene sequence: CDR1 SEHNR, CDR2 FQNEAQ (reference sequence). The CDR3 is made up of 14 amino acids. V lost 8 bases, J lost 1 base, and 9 bases lay in between. The CDR3 spells CASPAFSGANVLTF. The CDR3 nucleotides are TGTGCCAGCCCCGCCTTTTCTGGGGCCAACGTCCTGACTTTC.

This chain connects TRBV7-9 to TRBJ2-7; no definite D call. Germline loops: CDR1 SEHNR, CDR2 FQNEAQ (reference sequence). V gave up 3 bases and J gave up 3 bases, with 9 bases separating them. The CDR3 loop spans 13 amino acids. CDR3: CASSFSGYYEQYF. CDR3 nucleotides: TGTGCCAGCAGCTTCTCCGGATACTACGAGCAGTACTTC.

The chain couples TRBV6-5 to TRBJ2-3, with no clear D. From germline, CDR1 is MNHEY and CDR2 SVGAGI. Trimming shortened V by 4 bases and J by 1 base, and 9 bases separated the two germline ends. This CDR3 spans 14 amino acids. The CDR3 protein is CASSLYRGTDTQYF. The CDR3 coding sequence is TGTGCCAGCAGTTTGTATAGGGGCACAGATACGCAGTATTTT.

The rearrangement joins TRBV18 to TRBJ2-3; 7 bases match TRBD1. The V and J ends lost 2 bases and 3 bases, in that order; junction bases with no gene match: 5. This CDR3 is built from 15 residues. The germline V gene has CDR1 KGHSH and CDR2 LQKENI. The DNA for the CDR3 is TGTGCCAGCTCACCAGAAGGGGGCGCAACAGATACGCAGTATTTT. It codes for CASSPEGGATDTQYF.

The J gene is TRBJ2-3, the V gene TRBV11-2; 11 bases fit TRBD2. The J segment lost 6 bases and the V segment lost 6 bases, leaving 14 bases of the junction unmatched. CDR1 and CDR2 (germline): SGHAT, FQNNGV. There are 17 residues in the CDR3. The DNA of the CDR3 is TGTGCCAGCAGACGGCCGGGCGGGACTAGCGGTCTGGATACGCAGTATTTT. This encodes CASRRPGGTSGLDTQYF.

The chain has TRBV19 and TRBJ1-4; 10 bases fit TRBD1. Unmatched junction bases numbered 10, after V lost 5 bases and J lost 4 bases. Germline V gene lookup returns CDR1 LNHDA and CDR2 SQIVND (reference sequence). The CDR3 is made up of 17 amino acids. CDR3 in DNA: TGTGCCAGTAGTTCCTACGACAGGGGGCTTTATAATGAAAAACTGTTTTTT. Amino acids: CASSSYDRGLYNEKLFF.

This clone was counted once. The chain has TRBV5-1 and TRBJ1-4; no firm D call. The CDR3 totals 13 residues. Germline-derived CDR1 and CDR2 are SGHRS and YFSETQ. V lost 5 bases and J 4 bases, leaving 9 bases between the germline ends. The CDR3 DNA sequence: TGCGCCAGCAGATTAGATTTTAATGAAAAACTGTTTTTT. The encoded protein is CASRLDFNEKLFF.

The rearrangement links TRBV27 to TRBJ2-3; D gene unclear. V dropped 3 bases and J dropped 5 bases, with 12 bases sitting between them. Germline V gene data show CDR1 as MNHEY and CDR2 as SMNVEV (reference sequence). The CDR3 contains 14 residues. The DNA for the CDR3 is TGTGCCAGCAGTTTCATTATGGGCGGAGATACGCAGTATTTT. This translates into CASSFIMGGDTQYF.

The gene calls are TRBV27 and TRBJ2-5, with 11 bases lining up with TRBD2. Germline values: CDR1 MNHEY, CDR2 SMNVEV (reference sequence). The CDR3 totals 18 residues. V lost 5 bases to trimming and J lost 6 bases; unmatched junction nucleotides: 17. This chain's CDR3 is CASSETGVASGRKKTQYF. The CDR3, as DNA: TGTGCCAGCAGTGAAACCGGGGTCGCTAGCGGGAGGAAAAAGACCCAGTACTTC.

In regard to this clone: Because the CDR3's place on the DNA is in doubt, the DNA is left out and the CDR3 is given as listed by TCRdb. The chain joins TRBV19 to TRBJ1-4; the DNA was not compared with TRBD1, the D call given in the table. Both ends counted, the CDR3 spans 12 residues. The germline V gene has CDR1 LNHDA and CDR2 SQIVND (reference sequence). The CDR3 protein is CASTSDRGKLFF.

This chain links TRBV18 with TRBJ2-3; unclear D gene. Germline V lookup: CDR1 KGHSH, CDR2 LQKENI. The CDR3 covers 15 residues. The V end was cut by 3 bases, the J end by 2 bases, with 12 bases between. The CDR3 sequence: CASSPRVTFTDTQYF. DNA of the CDR3: TGTGCCAGCTCACCTCGAGTGACGTTCACAGATACGCAGTATTTT.

The chain links TRBV4-1 to TRBJ2-7; 8 positions match TRBD1. Per the germline V gene, CDR1 is MGHRA and CDR2 is YSYEKL. This CDR3 has 13 amino acids. The V and J ends lost 4 bases and 3 bases, in that order; junction bases with no gene match: 2. The CDR3 DNA follows: TGCGCCAGCAGCCCACAGGGGGGCTACGAGCAGTACTTC. It specifies CASSPQGGYEQYF.

This clone was detected once. Since the CDR3 does not end with the conserved phenylalanine or tryptophan, this likely comes from a read error. The chain uses TRBV6-5 and TRBJ1-2; 9 bases are a match to TRBD1. CDR1 MNHEY and CDR2 SVGAGI come from the germline V gene. With V trimmed by 0 bases and J by 8 bases, 7 bases remained unmatched. The CDR3 covers 15 residues. Here the CDR3 reads CASSYSRDRVSGYTL. The CDR3 DNA reads TGTGCCAGCAGTTACTCGAGGGACAGGGTGAGCGGCTACACCCTC.

The chain carries TRBV7-3 and TRBJ2-5; no firm D call. CDR3 length: 13 residues. CDR1 is SGHTA, CDR2 FQGTGA, per germline. Trimming cost V 2 bases and J 3 bases, with 7 bases left between them. In nucleotides, the CDR3 is TGTGCCAGCAGCTTATCCAGGAAAGAGACCCAGTACTTC. Translating gives CASSLSRKETQYF.

This sequence joins TRBV29-1 and TRBJ2-5; D is unresolved. Germline V lookup: CDR1 SQVTM, CDR2 ANQGSEA. The ends were cut back, 4 bases at V and 1 base at J, with 10 bases in the middle. The CDR3 runs to 13 residues. As DNA, the CDR3 is TGCAGCGTTGCCGAGAACACCCAAGAGACCCAGTACTTC. It translates to CSVAENTQETQYF.

The rearrangement joins TRBV5-4 to TRBJ2-5; D possibly corresponds to TRBD1 (6 bases). The CDR3 has 17 residues. V lost 4 bases to trimming and J lost 1 base, with 20 bases between them. CDR1 is SGHNT, CDR2 YYREEE, per germline (reference sequence). DNA for the CDR3: TGTGCCAGCAGCCACAGGAAAATACAGGACAGCCAAGAGACCCAGTACTTC. Amino acid sequence: CASSHRKIQDSQETQYF.

CDR3 nucleotides: TGCGCCAGCAGCTTGGGGCAGATCATGAACACTGAAGCTTTCTTT. The encoded protein is CASSLGQIMNTEAFF. The chain recombines TRBV5-1 with TRBJ1-1; D remains unclear. The CDR3 contains 15 residues. The V and J ends lost 0 bases and 0 bases respectively, with 9 bases between them. Germline CDR1 is SGHRS and CDR2 is YFSETQ.

V usage is TRBV27 and J usage is TRBJ1-2; 10 bases are a match to TRBD1. The ends lost 4 bases at V and 3 bases at J; junction bases unmatched: 11. CDR3 size: 17 residues. Per the germline V gene, CDR1 is MNHEY and CDR2 is SMNVEV (reference sequence). DNA of the CDR3: TGTGCCAGCAGTTCCCGGACAGGGGGGTTCTTGTACTATGGCTACACCTTC. Amino acid sequence: CASSSRTGGFLYYGYTF.